This entry is about one TCR beta chain. Its matching antigen is unknown. These data are taken from a study of cytomegalovirus exposure and HLA in healthy donors. Study results and limitations: CMV antigen specificity of a few CMV-associated chains was confirmed in vitro.

PCR involved 60 Vbeta and 13 Jbeta primers. Only in-frame clones appear in the TCRdb table, and some are missing; sequencing was by immunoSEQ multiplex PCR. The sample holds roughly 140,000 clones. The receptor was isolated from a male donor in good health and CMV-seronegative. Material: PBMCs.

The CDR3 DNA sequence: TGTGCCAGCAGCTTAGTCCAGGCGAACACTGAAGCTTTCTTT. It specifies CASSLVQANTEAFF. The chain employs TRBV7-2 and TRBJ1-1; D is ambiguous. Germline CDR1 reads SGHTA; CDR2 reads FQGNSA. Trimming shortened V by 1 base and J by 1 base, and 7 bases separated the two germline ends. CDR3 size: 14 residues. Looking up the rest from reference TRBV7-2 and TRBJ1-1 gives the full variable domain: GAGVSQSPSNKVTEKGKDVELRCDPISGHTALYWYRQSLGQGLEFLIYFQGNSAPDKSGLPSDRFSAERTGGSVSTLTIQRTQQEDSAVYLCASSLVQANTEAFFGQGTRLTVV.